This T cell receptor beta chain was identified in a study of naive and memory T cell subsets. The beta constant-region primer was an equimolar mix of two oligonucleotides covering TRBC1 and TRBC2. Four rounds of PCR amplified the ligated cDNA using nested alpha and beta constant-region primers plus SP2. In TCRdb, the UMI-ligation and nested PCR reads were re-called with MiXCR into one record per CDR3 protein. This sample has roughly 80,000 distinct CDR3 sequences, with over 8.5% found just once. Study findings and constraints: A clonotype means one alpha or beta sequence, not an alpha/beta pair. Naive repertoires, especially CD8, held a few larger clonotypes, possibly memory cells re-expressing CD45RA.

With 5 bases removed from V and 2 bases from J, the gap between germline ends came to 16 bases. CDR3 size: 16 residues. The germline gives CDR1 MNHEY, CDR2 SMNVEV (reference sequence). CMV status came from CD4+ IFNgamma after overnight CMV lysate stimulation. This clonotype appeared many times. The antigen is undetermined. The receptor was derived from a human donor in good health. The chain employs TRBV27 and TRBJ2-1; D perhaps matches TRBD1 (5 bases). The sample was naive CD8+ T cells from blood. The CDR3 loop is CASSDDAGAAYNEQFF. The DNA of the CDR3 is TGTGCCAGCAGTGATGATGCTGGGGCTGCCTACAATGAGCAGTTCTTC.